This T cell receptor beta chain stems from a study of glioma-infiltrating T cells. Study-wide results and caveats: CDR3 overlap between tissue and blood was very small. Tissue-blood divergence was below expectation in non-neoplastic patients, above in gliomas.

Regarding this clonotype: As yet, its antigen is unknown. One junction end disagrees with the germline gene, perhaps due to a read error.

The iRepertoire nested amplicon-rescue multiplex PCR amplified TCR alpha and beta CDR3s from RNA. For one-step reverse transcription and amplification, 100-400 ng of tissue mRNA or PBMC total RNA was used. Each CDR3 protein is one row after TCRdb ran MiXCR on the multiplex PCR reads. The data hold 100,000 to 150,000 distinct CDR3 sequences, with roughly 25% observed a single time. Germline assignment: CDR1 ENHRY and CDR2 SYGVKD. This CDR3 is built from 14 residues. The receptor's source is a human donor with low-grade glioma or glioblastoma, undergoing nonglioma brain surgery, or in good health (not recorded which). The sample was glioma tissue, nonneoplastic brain tissue, or PBMCs (not recorded which). The chain joins TRBV10-3 to TRBJ2-5; 9 bases agree with TRBD2. The DNA of the CDR3 is TGTGCCATCAGTAAGACTAGCGGAGAAGAGACCCAGTGCTTC. It specifies CAISKTSGEETQCF.